This T cell receptor (beta chain) was identified in a study of T cell responses to AZD1222 COVID-19 vaccine. Study results and limitations: After the peak T cell response, and only then, were repertoires sampled.

As regards this clone: As yet, its antigen is unknown.

Per the germline V gene, CDR1 is SGDLS and CDR2 is YYNGEE. The junction had 13 bases not matched to a gene; V was cut back by 4 bases and J by 10 bases. The length of the CDR3 is 15 residues. Here immunoSEQ multiplex PCR was the method, and the copy in TCRdb shows in-frame clones only, minus some. Among about 110,000 clones listed, roughly 90% were seen once. V gene TRBV9 combines with J gene TRBJ2-1, with TRBD2 matching 8 bases. This TCR derives from an adult who received the AZD1222 COVID-19 vaccine. Sample: peripheral blood, taken 28 days after the second AZD1222 dose. The CDR3 DNA is TGTGCCAGCAGCTTAGGGGGGCGGGAGGCCGAGGAGCAGTTCTTC. Protein product: CASSLGGREAEEQFF.